These 26 T cell receptor beta chains were all obtained from the same sample, sequenced in a study of T cell repertoires in cytomegalovirus infection. TCRdb itself ran the reads through MiXCR, one entry per CDR3 protein. The table lists roughly 140,000 distinct CDR3 sequences, 23% of them singletons, with approximately 11% in the top ten. Sequenced material: PBMCs. These receptors were obtained from a human donor in good health (CMV status not recorded). Some clones in this sample may be carry-over from other donors' samples.

This clonotype was recorded at least ten times. This rearrangement joins TRBV7-6 to TRBJ2-5, with a possible D match to TRBD2 (6 bases). The CDR3 contains 14 residues. Germline V gene sequence: CDR1 SGHVS, CDR2 FNYEAQ. V was trimmed by 0 bases and J by 4 bases, leaving 9 bases between them. The chain's CDR3 is CASSLAAGRETQYF. The CDR3 nucleotides read TGTGCCAGCAGCTTAGCGGCGGGGAGAGAGACCCAGTACTTC.

This clonotype came up a few times. The CDR3 here is CASSLGARSGNQPQHF. In DNA form, the CDR3 reads TGTGCCAGCAGCCTAGGGGCGCGGTCCGGCAATCAGCCCCAGCATTTT. The V and J genes are TRBV27 and TRBJ1-5, with a possible D match to TRBD1 (5 bases). CDR1 is MNHEY, CDR2 SMNVEV, per germline (reference sequence). With 6 bases removed from V and 2 bases from J, the gap between germline ends came to 17 bases. CDR3 length: 16 residues.

This clonotype turned up a few times. J is TRBJ2-3 and V is TRBV4-1; possible D gene TRBD1, 6 bases. CDR3 length equals 16 residues. V dropped 4 bases and J dropped 3 bases, with 17 bases sitting between them. Germline CDR1 reads MGHRA; CDR2 reads YSYEKL. CDR3 amino acids: CASSPLMGALTDTQYF. The CDR3 region has the DNA TGCGCCAGCAGCCCGCTTATGGGGGCTTTAACAGATACGCAGTATTTT.

In this sample, this clonotype turned up a few times. This CDR3 reads CASSLAPTDTQYF. The CDR3 DNA is TGTGCCAGCAGCTTAGCGCCGACAGATACGCAGTATTTT. This rearrangement joins TRBV7-6 to TRBJ2-3; D is uncertain. CDR1 SGHVS and CDR2 FNYEAQ come from the germline V gene. The CDR3 spans 13 residues. V dropped 0 bases and J dropped 3 bases, with 4 bases sitting between them.

By sample fraction, this clonotype is medium-sized. The chain employs TRBV7-8 and TRBJ1-2, with TRBD1 identical over 8 bases. The CDR3 runs to 16 residues. Germline V gives CDR1 SGHVS, CDR2 FQNEAQ. Trimming at V came to 1 base and at J to 4 bases, leaving 8 bases not matched to a gene. CDR3 sequence: CASSLGAGGSGYGYTF. DNA for the CDR3: TGTGCCAGCAGCTTAGGCGCAGGGGGCTCTGGCTATGGCTACACCTTC.

This clonotype was detected ten times or more. The V gene is TRBV12-3 or TRBV12-4, the J gene TRBJ2-5, with D tentatively TRBD1 or TRBD2 (6 bases each). This CDR3 is built from 13 residues. Trimming removed 3 bases from V and 5 bases from J, with 10 bases in between. CDR3 protein: CASSFGGRETQYF. The CDR3, as DNA: TGTGCCAGCAGTTTCGGGGGCCGGGAGACCCAGTACTTC.

The genes are TRBV9 and TRBJ2-6; no reliable D call. From germline, CDR1 is SGDLS and CDR2 YYNGEE. The CDR3 is 12 residues long. V dropped 6 bases and J dropped 4 bases, with 5 bases sitting between them. In DNA, the CDR3 is TGTGCCAGCACGTCCGGGGCCAACGTCCTGACTTTC. As protein: CASTSGANVLTF.

This clonotype was observed at least ten times. V usage is TRBV2 and J usage is TRBJ2-7; TRBD1 is a possible D gene (6 bases). Trimming took off 4 bases at V and 2 bases at J, with 6 bases between the two ends. CDR1 is SNHLY, CDR2 FYNNEI, per germline. This CDR3 contains 12 residues. The CDR3 nucleotides read TGTGCCAGCAGTGGGGACACCTACGAGCAGTACTTC. Translation: CASSGDTYEQYF. The variable domain in full, completed from reference TRBV2 and TRBJ2-7, reads EPEVTQTPSHQVTQMGQEVILRCVPISNHLYFYWYRQILGQKVEFLVSFYNNEISEKSEIFDDQFSVERPDGSNFTLKIRSTKLEDSAMYFCASSGDTYEQYFGPGTRLTVT.

Here the CDR3 DNA reads TGTGCCAGCAGTGTTCCGGGACAGGGGTCCCAACTGAATCAGCCCCAGCATTTT. This sequence encodes CASSVPGQGSQLNQPQHF. The genes are TRBV2 and TRBJ1-5; 10 bases agree with TRBD1. The J segment lost 4 bases and the V segment lost 4 bases, leaving 13 bases of the junction unmatched. Germline CDR1 is SNHLY and CDR2 is FYNNEI. CDR3 length equals 18 residues. Complete variable domain (other parts from reference TRBV2 and TRBJ1-5): EPEVTQTPSHQVTQMGQEVILRCVPISNHLYFYWYRQILGQKVEFLVSFYNNEISEKSEIFDDQFSVERPDGSNFTLKIRSTKLEDSAMYFCASSVPGQGSQLNQPQHFGDGTRLSIL.

This chain links TRBV9 with TRBJ2-3; 8 positions match TRBD2. V shed 4 bases and J 0 bases; nucleotides not matched to a gene: 7. The CDR3 extends over 16 amino acids. Looked up from germline, CDR1 is SGDLS and CDR2 is YYNGEE. CDR3 in amino acids: CASSTRQRESTDTQYF. The CDR3 bases are TGTGCCAGCAGCACTAGACAGCGGGAGAGCACAGATACGCAGTATTTT.

As for this clonotype: This may be a read error, as it is one base from a much larger clone. The chain combines TRBV7-6 with TRBJ1-6; 9 nucleotides align to TRBD1. The CDR3 runs 14 residues. Germline assignment: CDR1 SGHVS and CDR2 FNYEAQ. The CDR3 protein is CVSSRGQGGSPLHF. In DNA form, the CDR3 reads TGTGTCAGCAGCCGGGGACAGGGAGGTTCACCCCTCCACTTT. Filled out from reference TRBV7-6 and TRBJ1-6, the complete variable domain reads GAGVSQSPRYKVTKRGQDVALRCDPISGHVSLYWYRQALGQGPEFLTYFNYEAQQDKSGLPNDRFSAERPEGSISTLTIQRTEQRDSAMYRCVSSRGQGGSPLHFGNGTRLTVT.

A few counts support this clonotype. The V call is TRBV6-5, the J call TRBJ2-7, with TRBD2 identical over 7 bases. The CDR3 length is 13 residues. Germline V gene sequence: CDR1 MNHEY, CDR2 SVGAGI. V trimming: 5 bases; J trimming: 5 bases; junction bases outside the gene matches: 6. The chain's CDR3 is CASSAGVRHEQYF. Written as DNA, the CDR3 is TGTGCCAGCAGTGCGGGGGTACGTCACGAGCAGTACTTC.

This clonotype has only a few counts. The V and J genes are TRBV7-2 and TRBJ2-3, with TRBD1 as a possible D gene (5 bases). The germline V gene encodes CDR1 SGHTA and CDR2 FQGNSA. This CDR3 has 19 residues. V dropped 0 bases and J dropped 0 bases, with 19 bases sitting between them. Here the CDR3 reads CASSLALGASGTSTDTQYF. Written as DNA, the CDR3 is TGTGCCAGCAGCTTAGCGCTAGGGGCTAGTGGTACTAGCACAGATACGCAGTATTTT.

This clonotype was picked up a small number of times. The chain couples TRBV19 to TRBJ1-2; TRBD1 matches at 7 bases. Germline V gene lookup returns CDR1 LNHDA and CDR2 SQIVND (reference sequence). CDR3 length equals 13 residues. The V and J ends lost 8 bases and 1 base, in that order; junction bases with no gene match: 4. Here the CDR3 DNA reads TGTGCCAGTGGACAGGAGGATAACTATGGCTACACCTTC. Amino acids: CASGQEDNYGYTF.

This chain joins TRBV5-5 and TRBJ2-7; 8 nucleotides match TRBD1. The CDR3 consists of 14 residues. CDR1 is SGHKS and CDR2 is YYEKEE in the germline V gene (reference sequence). V gave up 1 base and J gave up 4 bases; unmatched junction bases: 4. This CDR3 reads CASSLRTGKYEQYF. The CDR3 bases are TGTGCCAGCAGCTTGCGGACAGGGAAGTACGAGCAGTACTTC.

This clonotype was detected ten times or more. This chain connects TRBV7-6 to TRBJ2-1, with TRBD2 matching over 7 bases. V lost 2 bases to trimming and J lost 13 bases; unmatched junction nucleotides: 8. This CDR3 spans 13 amino acids. Germline V gene data show CDR1 as SGHVS and CDR2 as FNYEAQ. The CDR3: CASSLREATPQFF. CDR3 coding DNA: TGTGCCAGCAGCTTACGGGAGGCGACCCCCCAGTTCTTC.

This clonotype showed up just a few times. The chain recombines TRBV2 with TRBJ2-2; D might be TRBD1 (5 bases). V dropped 6 bases and J dropped 8 bases, with 13 bases sitting between them. This CDR3 region has 13 residues. Germline CDR1 SNHLY, CDR2 FYNNEI. CDR3 protein: CASRGRVRGELFF. DNA for the CDR3: TGTGCCAGCAGAGGCAGGGTGCGGGGGGAGCTGTTTTTT. Combining the CDR3 with reference TRBV2 and TRBJ2-2 gives the whole variable domain EPEVTQTPSHQVTQMGQEVILRCVPISNHLYFYWYRQILGQKVEFLVSFYNNEISEKSEIFDDQFSVERPDGSNFTLKIRSTKLEDSAMYFCASRGRVRGELFFGEGSRLTVL.

This clonotype was picked up a small number of times. This chain links TRBV20-1 with TRBJ2-2; D is possibly TRBD1 (5 bases). The germline V gene has CDR1 DFQATT and CDR2 SNEGSKA (reference sequence). CDR3 length: 16 amino acids. Trimming pared 3 bases from V and 4 bases from J, leaving 18 bases between. CDR3 in DNA: TGCAGTGCTAGTCAGTCAGGGATCACAGGCACCGGGGAGCTGTTTTTT. Translated, it gives CSASQSGITGTGELFF.

This clonotype was counted once. The chain recombines TRBV28 with TRBJ2-7, with 10 positions matching TRBD2. The germline V gene encodes CDR1 MDHEN and CDR2 SYDVKM. Losses at the gene ends were 6 bases for V and 2 bases for J; bases not matched to a gene: 10. The CDR3 is 16 amino acids. CDR3 loop: CASSRIDLAGAYEQYF. DNA of the CDR3: TGTGCCAGCAGCCGGATCGATCTAGCGGGGGCCTACGAGCAGTACTTC.

The sample holds many counts of this clonotype. The chain has TRBV12-3 or TRBV12-4 and TRBJ2-3, with 9 bases identical to TRBD2. The CDR3 loop spans 15 amino acids. The J segment lost 2 bases and the V segment lost 10 bases, leaving 10 bases of the junction unmatched. This CDR3 is CATLAGAHFTDTQYF. The CDR3 coding sequence is TGTGCCACCTTAGCGGGGGCACATTTCACAGATACGCAGTATTTT.

V usage is TRBV5-1 and J usage is TRBJ2-3; D remains ambiguous. Germline CDR1 reads SGHRS; CDR2 reads YFSETQ. Deletions cut 1 base from V and 3 bases from J, with 12 bases between. The CDR3 has 15 residues. In DNA form, the CDR3 reads TGCGCCAGCAGCTTGCTAGGATCCAATACAGATACGCAGTATTTT. Encoded protein: CASSLLGSNTDTQYF.

The rearrangement uses TRBV5-6 and TRBJ2-7; 8 bases agree with TRBD1. V shed 2 bases and J 5 bases; nucleotides not matched to a gene: 12. Germline loops: CDR1 SGHDT, CDR2 YYEEEE. This CDR3 spans 16 amino acids. The chain's CDR3 is CASSFDRGRAHHEQYF. The CDR3 DNA follows: TGTGCCAGCAGCTTCGACAGGGGAAGGGCCCACCACGAGCAGTACTTC.

Remarks on this clonotype: A read error is possible here, since a much larger clone lies one base away. This chain uses TRBV7-2 with TRBJ1-1; unclear D gene. This CDR3 spans 16 amino acids. Germline V gene data show CDR1 as SGHTA and CDR2 as FQGNSA. The CDR3 coding sequence is TGTGCCAGCAACTTAACGCCCCTGCGGGTGGGCACTGAAGCTTTCTTT. Its translation is CASNLTPLRVGTEAFF. The variable domain in full, completed from reference TRBV7-2 and TRBJ1-1, reads GAGVSQSPSNKVTEKGKDVELRCDPISGHTALYWYRQSLGQGLEFLIYFQGNSAPDKSGLPSDRFSAERTGGSVSTLTIQRTQQEDSAVYLCASNLTPLRVGTEAFFGQGTRLTVV.

This clonotype has at least ten counts. The CDR3 here is CASSSRTGGAGTEAFF. The CDR3 DNA sequence: TGTGCCAGCAGTTCACGTACAGGGGGCGCCGGCACTGAAGCTTTCTTT. The rearrangement uses TRBV6-5 and TRBJ1-1; 9 bases are shared with TRBD1. The junction had 10 bases not matched to a gene; V was cut back by 4 bases and J by 4 bases. This CDR3 has 16 residues. CDR1 is MNHEY and CDR2 is SVGAGI in the germline V gene.

In this sample, this clonotype turned up a few times. This chain uses TRBV9 with TRBJ2-5; 8 bases match TRBD2. The trim removed 0 bases at V and 1 base at J, leaving 8 bases unmatched. Germline CDR1 SGDLS, CDR2 YYNGEE. The CDR3 extends over 17 amino acids. For the CDR3, the DNA is TGTGCCAGCAGCGTAGGCGGAGCGGGAGCCCCCCAAGAGACCCAGTACTTC. Its translation: CASSVGGAGAPQETQYF.

The V call is TRBV24-1, the J call TRBJ2-3; D call uncertain. V was shortened by 5 bases and J by 2 bases, with 16 bases between the two germline ends. CDR3 length: 16 amino acids. CDR1 KGHDR and CDR2 SFDVKD come from the germline V gene. The CDR3 DNA reads as TGTGCCACCAGTGCCCCTTCAGAGACTGCCACAGATACGCAGTATTTT. This codes for CATSAPSETATDTQYF.